One sample yielded the 2 T cell receptor beta chains listed below, sequenced in a study of shared clonotypes between healthy human individuals. Naive CD8 cells, CD45RO-negative and positively selected for CCR7, excluded terminally differentiated effector memory CD45RA+ cells. Clones were read by immunoSEQ multiplex PCR, and TCRdb kept only the in-frame ones, dropping some. The sample contains millions of clones, about 92% of which appear only once. The source material was naive CD8+ T cells from PBMCs. The origin of the receptors is a young man in good health. Some clones in this sample may be carry-over from other donors' samples.

The chain couples TRBV15 to TRBJ2-7; D is undetermined. The CDR3 contains 17 residues. Germline CDR1 is LNHNV and CDR2 is YYDKDF (reference sequence). Between the trimmed V and J ends, which lost 0 bases and 3 bases, there was a span of 18 bases. The CDR3 loop is CATSRDGSAFEHYEQYF. In DNA, the CDR3 is TGTGCCACCAGCAGAGATGGGTCCGCTTTTGAGCACTACGAGCAGTACTTC.

V usage is TRBV6-5 and J usage is TRBJ1-1; TRBD1 aligns across 7 bases. V lost 2 bases, J lost 3 bases, and 3 bases stayed unmatched. The CDR3 runs 14 residues. The germline gives CDR1 MNHEY, CDR2 SVGAGI. CDR3 DNA sequence: TGTGCCAGCAGTTACACAGGGGAAGACACTGAAGCTTTCTTT. Its translation is CASSYTGEDTEAFF.